This TCR beta chain was documented in a study of blood T cell repertoires in COVID-19. Study background: Collection of acute and convalescent COVID-19 samples took place in the United States, Italy and Spain.

Germline V gene sequence: CDR1 SSHAT, CDR2 FNYEAQ (reference sequence). V lost 4 bases, J lost 2 bases, and 12 bases lay in between. This CDR3 is 14 amino acids long. Method: immunoSEQ multiplex PCR; TCRdb's copy keeps in-frame clones and lacks some. The data show roughly 450,000 clones, about 90% seen once. Recruits, aged roughly 18 to 95 years, lived in 25 or so US areas. Cohorts were determined from participant-reported clinical history. The recovered donors of Cohort 3 showed two negative PCRs, clearance, or symptom resolution. The origin of this receptor is a man aged 18 to 30 who had recovered from COVID-19. V usage is TRBV7-7 and J usage is TRBJ2-7; possible D gene TRBD1, 6 bases. Material for sequencing was PBMCs or T cells enriched from blood (not recorded which). The CDR3 nucleotides read TGTGCCAGCAGCTACAGAGGACAGACCTACGAGCAGTACTTC. Protein: CASSYRGQTYEQYF.